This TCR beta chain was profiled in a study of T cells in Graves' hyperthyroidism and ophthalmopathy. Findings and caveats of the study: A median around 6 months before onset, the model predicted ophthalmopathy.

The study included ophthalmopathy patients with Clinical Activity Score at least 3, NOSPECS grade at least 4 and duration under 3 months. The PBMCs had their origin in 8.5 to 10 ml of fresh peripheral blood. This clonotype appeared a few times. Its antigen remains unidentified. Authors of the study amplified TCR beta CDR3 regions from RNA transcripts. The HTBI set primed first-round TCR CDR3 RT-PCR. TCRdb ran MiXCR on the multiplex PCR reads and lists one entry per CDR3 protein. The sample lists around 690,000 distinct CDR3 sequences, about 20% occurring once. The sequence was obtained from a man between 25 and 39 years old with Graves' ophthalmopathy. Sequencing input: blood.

CDR3 sequence reads: CASRGPTSGSTDTQYF. The CDR3 DNA reads as TGTGCCAGCAGGGGTCCGACTAGCGGTAGCACAGATACGCAGTATTTT. This rearrangement joins TRBV6-1 to TRBJ2-3; 9 bases are a match to TRBD2. The germline V gene has CDR1 MNHNS and CDR2 SASEGT. This CDR3 comprises 16 residues. V lost 6 bases and J lost 0; bases outside the gene matches: 7.